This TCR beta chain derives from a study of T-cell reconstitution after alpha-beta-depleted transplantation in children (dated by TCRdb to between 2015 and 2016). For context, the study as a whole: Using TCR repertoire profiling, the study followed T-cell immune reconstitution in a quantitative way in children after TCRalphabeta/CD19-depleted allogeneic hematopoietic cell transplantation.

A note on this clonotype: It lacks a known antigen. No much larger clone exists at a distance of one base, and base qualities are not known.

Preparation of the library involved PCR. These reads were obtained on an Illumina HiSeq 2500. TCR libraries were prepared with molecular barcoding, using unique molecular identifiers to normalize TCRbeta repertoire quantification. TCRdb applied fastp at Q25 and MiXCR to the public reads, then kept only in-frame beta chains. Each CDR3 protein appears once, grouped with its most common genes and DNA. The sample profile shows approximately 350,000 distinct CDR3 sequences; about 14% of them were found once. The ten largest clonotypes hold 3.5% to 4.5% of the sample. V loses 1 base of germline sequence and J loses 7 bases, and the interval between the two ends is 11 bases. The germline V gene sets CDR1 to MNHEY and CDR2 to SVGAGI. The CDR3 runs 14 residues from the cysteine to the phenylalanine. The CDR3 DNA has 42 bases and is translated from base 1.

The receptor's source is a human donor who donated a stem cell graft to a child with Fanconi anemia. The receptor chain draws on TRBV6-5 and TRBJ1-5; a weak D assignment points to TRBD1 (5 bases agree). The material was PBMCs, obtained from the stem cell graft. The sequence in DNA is TGTGCCAGCAGTTACTTAACCCAGGGACAGCCCCAGCATTTT. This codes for CASSYLTQGQPQHF.